This record looks at one T cell receptor (beta chain) sequence and its context. The target antigen is unknown. This record comes from a study of long-term antiretroviral therapy in people with HIV. All participants with HIV were treated in the United States. General study points: Clones with expansion before ART led the repertoire at all time points.

Version v3.0 of the immunoSEQ assay was performed at survey level. Profiled with immunoSEQ multiplex PCR; TCRdb holds only in-frame clones, not every one. This sample has roughly 30,000 clones, with 85% to 90% found just once. Per the germline V gene, CDR1 is MNHNS and CDR2 is SASEGT. V dropped 3 bases and J dropped 5 bases, with 20 bases sitting between them. The CDR3 runs 16 residues. The chain couples TRBV6-1 to TRBJ2-7, with D possibly being TRBD1 or TRBD2 (6 bases each). The source of this sequence is a man aged 40-55 years with HIV. The input for sequencing was unsorted PBMCs, taken less than 5 years after starting antiretroviral therapy. CDR3 bases: TGTGCCAGCAGTGATGGCGTGGAGGGGGGCGTCCACGAGCAGTACTTC. It translates to CASSDGVEGGVHEQYF.